This passage covers 31 T cell receptor beta chains from one sample sequenced in a study of OX40 agonist ivuxolimab in advanced cancers. The protocol was immunoSEQ multiplex PCR, while the TCRdb copy is restricted to in-frame clones and leaves out a portion. Of over 100,000 clones in the sample, around 89% were seen once. The source material was CD4+ or CD8+ T cells sorted from blood, sampled in a trial of the OX40 agonist ivuxolimab. The receptor set was obtained from an adult with an advanced solid tumor such as melanoma, head and neck, liver or kidney cancer.

This chain links TRBV18 with TRBJ2-1; TRBD1 agrees at 9 bases. The CDR3 is 16 amino acids. Looked up from germline, CDR1 is KGHSH and CDR2 is LQKENI. Trimming took 0 bases from V and 7 from J; bases not matched to a gene: 7. This CDR3 reads CASSPPGGQGLNEQFF. CDR3 nucleotide sequence: TGTGCCAGCTCACCACCGGGGGGACAGGGACTGAATGAGCAGTTCTTC.

V and J are TRBV19 and TRBJ2-2, with D perhaps matching TRBD2 (6 bases). Per germline, CDR1 LNHDA and CDR2 SQIVND (reference sequence). V lost 6 bases, J lost 6 bases, and 20 bases lay in between. This CDR3 spans 16 amino acids. The CDR3 nucleotides read TGTGCCAGTAGCCTTCTTGGGACTGTTGGCGCCGGGGAGCTGTTTTTT. This gives the protein CASSLLGTVGAGELFF.

This chain connects TRBV10-3 to TRBJ2-3; D gene unclear. CDR1 and CDR2 from the germline V gene are ENHRY and SYGVKD. With 2 bases removed from V and 1 base from J, the gap between germline ends came to 7 bases. The CDR3 runs 14 residues. CDR3 in amino acids: CAISEGQGTDTQYF. CDR3 in DNA: TGTGCCATCAGTGAGGGCCAGGGCACAGATACGCAGTATTTT.

The V and J genes are TRBV27 and TRBJ1-2; the D gene is possibly TRBD1 (6 bases). The CDR3 is 15 residues long. Trimming took off 5 bases at V and 5 bases at J, with 18 bases between the two ends. Looked up from germline, CDR1 is MNHEY and CDR2 is SMNVEV (reference sequence). CDR3 region: CASSPPNRDMYGYTF. DNA of the CDR3: TGTGCCAGCAGTCCCCCAAACAGGGATATGTATGGCTACACCTTC.

This chain uses TRBV28 with TRBJ1-5, with D hard to call. The V end was cut by 4 bases, the J end by 12 bases, with 10 bases between. CDR1 is MDHEN and CDR2 is SYDVKM in the germline V gene. This CDR3 region has 11 residues. CDR3 sequence: CASSSLGLQHF. The CDR3 coding sequence is TGTGCCAGCAGTTCCCTCGGGCTCCAGCATTTT.

The chain joins TRBV9 to TRBJ1-2; D is perhaps TRBD1 (5 bases). From germline, CDR1 is SGDLS and CDR2 YYNGEE. Trimming removed 4 bases from V and 6 bases from J, with 7 bases in between. The CDR3 sequence is 11 residues long. The CDR3 spells CASSRGDGYTF. CDR3 nucleotides: TGTGCCAGCAGCCGGGGGGATGGCTACACCTTC.

Written as DNA, the CDR3 is TGTGCCAGCAGCCCAAGCGGACTGAACTCTGGGGCCAACGTCCTGACTTTC. Its protein product is CASSPSGLNSGANVLTF. The gene calls are TRBV4-2 and TRBJ2-6; D possibly corresponds to TRBD2 (5 bases). The CDR3 loop spans 17 amino acids. Looked up from germline, CDR1 is LGHNA and CDR2 is YNFKEQ. With 4 bases removed from V and 0 bases from J, the gap between germline ends came to 13 bases.

This chain links TRBV6-5 with TRBJ2-3; 12 bases are shared with TRBD2. The V gene end was trimmed by 2 bases and the J gene end by 2 bases; junction bases not matched to a gene: 2. The CDR3 sequence is 16 residues long. From germline, CDR1 is MNHEY and CDR2 SVGAGI. The CDR3 region has the DNA TGTGCCAGCAGTTACGGACTAGCGGGGACCACAGATACGCAGTATTTT. It is translated as CASSYGLAGTTDTQYF.

V is TRBV19 and J is TRBJ1-2; the D gene is possibly TRBD1 (5 bases). CDR1 is LNHDA and CDR2 is SQIVND in the germline V gene (reference sequence). The germline V and J ends were trimmed by 4 bases and 0 bases, with 12 bases remaining between them. The CDR3 covers 15 residues. The CDR3 protein is CASSSTDIANYGYTF. As DNA, the CDR3 is TGTGCCAGTAGTAGCACGGACATAGCTAACTATGGCTACACCTTC.

The J gene is TRBJ1-2, the V gene TRBV18, with TRBD1 as a possible D gene (6 bases). The V gene's germline CDR1 is KGHSH and CDR2 LQKENI. V was cut by 3 bases and J by 5 bases, with 16 bases left in between. The CDR3 runs to 15 residues. CDR3 sequence (DNA): TGTGCCAGCTCACCCGACAGGTCCAATTTATATGGCTACACCTTC. This translates into CASSPDRSNLYGYTF.

The chain links TRBV6-6 to TRBJ1-2; 8 nucleotides agree with TRBD1. The CDR3 length is 15 residues. Germline V gene sequence: CDR1 MNHNY, CDR2 SVGAGI (reference sequence). J lost 6 bases, V lost 2 bases, and 8 bases had no gene match. CDR3 protein: CASSYEDRGGDGYTF. In DNA form, the CDR3 reads TGTGCCAGCAGTTACGAAGACAGGGGTGGGGATGGCTACACCTTC.

This chain connects TRBV5-1 to TRBJ1-3; D is perhaps TRBD1 (5 bases). The V end lost 10 bases, the J end lost 1 base, and 12 bases lay between the germline ends. Germline assignment: CDR1 SGHRS and CDR2 YFSETQ. This CDR3 has 13 residues. CDR3 nucleotides: TGCGCCTCCGGGGCAGAATCTGGAAACACCATATATTTT. Its protein is CASGAESGNTIYF.

V is TRBV9 and J is TRBJ2-3, with TRBD1 as a possible D gene (5 bases). CDR1 is SGDLS, CDR2 YYNGEE, per germline. This CDR3 has 14 residues. Trimming pared 3 bases from V and 4 bases from J, leaving 12 bases between. The CDR3 region has the DNA TGTGCCAGCAGCGCCCGACAGTATTCAGATACGCAGTATTTT. Encoded protein: CASSARQYSDTQYF.

This rearrangement joins TRBV5-1 to TRBJ2-5; 8 nucleotides line up with TRBD2. Germline CDR1 reads SGHRS; CDR2 reads YFSETQ. The ends lost 2 bases at V and 2 bases at J; junction bases unmatched: 2. The CDR3 extends over 14 amino acids. CDR3 sequence: CASSFSGNQETQYF. CDR3 coding DNA: TGCGCCAGCAGCTTTAGCGGGAATCAAGAGACCCAGTACTTC.

V gene TRBV10-3 combines with J gene TRBJ1-1, with D perhaps TRBD1 (5 bases). The CDR3 spans 13 residues. Trimming cost V 7 bases and J 4 bases, with 13 bases left between them. CDR1 is ENHRY, CDR2 SYGVKD, per germline. This CDR3 reads CAITGGSGTEAFF. The CDR3 region has the DNA TGTGCCATCACCGGGGGTTCGGGCACTGAAGCTTTCTTT.

The chain combines TRBV19 with TRBJ2-4; perhaps TRBD1 as D (6 bases). Looked up from germline, CDR1 is LNHDA and CDR2 is SQIVND (reference sequence). The CDR3 loop spans 16 amino acids. V dropped 2 bases and J dropped 8 bases, with 19 bases sitting between them. Written as DNA, the CDR3 is TGTGCCAGTAGTATAAGTGTGGGACACCAAAAGGACATTCAGTACTTC. This codes for CASSISVGHQKDIQYF.

The rearrangement links TRBV7-2 to TRBJ2-5; no reliable D call. Germline V lookup: CDR1 SGHTA, CDR2 FQGNSA. The CDR3 loop spans 14 amino acids. The V and J ends lost 7 bases and 5 bases respectively, with 17 bases between them. The CDR3 region has the DNA TGTGCCAGCACCCCGGGCTCCAAAGAGGAGACCCAGTACTTC. Translation gives CASTPGSKEETQYF. Complete variable domain (other parts from reference TRBV7-2 and TRBJ2-5): GAGVSQSPSNKVTEKGKDVELRCDPISGHTALYWYRQSLGQGLEFLIYFQGNSAPDKSGLPSDRFSAERTGGSVSTLTIQRTQQEDSAVYLCASTPGSKEETQYFGPGTRLLVL.

The chain uses TRBV7-3 and TRBJ2-3; 9 bases match TRBD2. Germline V gives CDR1 SGHTA, CDR2 FQGTGA. The CDR3 covers 14 residues. Losses at the gene ends were 7 bases for V and 6 bases for J; bases not matched to a gene: 8. The CDR3 loop is CASTSGLAGDTQYF. The CDR3 DNA is TGTGCCAGCACCTCTGGGCTAGCGGGGGATACGCAGTATTTT.

This clone was picked up a small number of times. The chain recombines TRBV9 with TRBJ1-2; D might be TRBD1 (5 bases). With 3 bases removed from V and 4 bases from J, the gap between germline ends came to 7 bases. There are 12 residues in the CDR3. Germline-derived CDR1 and CDR2 are SGDLS and YYNGEE. The CDR3 loop is CASSADTYGYTF. The CDR3, as DNA: TGTGCCAGCAGCGCGGACACCTATGGCTACACCTTC.

This sequence joins TRBV6-1 and TRBJ2-3; 7 bases are a match to TRBD2. The CDR3 consists of 13 residues. J was trimmed by 8 bases and V by 2 bases; bases with no gene match: 4. Germline V gene lookup returns CDR1 MNHNS and CDR2 SASEGT. CDR3 amino acids: CASSEREGGTQYF. Here the CDR3 DNA reads TGTGCCAGCAGTGAAAGGGAGGGAGGTACGCAGTATTTT.

The chain recombines TRBV5-4 with TRBJ2-2; the D is unclear. Germline V gene sequence: CDR1 SGHNT, CDR2 YYREEE (reference sequence). This CDR3 has 12 amino acids. V shed 3 bases and J shed 6 bases, with 6 bases lying between them. This CDR3 is CASSYKPGELFF. Written as DNA, the CDR3 is TGTGCCAGCAGCTATAAACCCGGGGAGCTGTTTTTT.

The J gene is TRBJ1-2, the V gene TRBV28; no clear D gene. Germline CDR1 reads MDHEN; CDR2 reads SYDVKM. Between the trimmed V and J ends, which lost 7 bases and 2 bases, there was a span of 11 bases. This CDR3 is built from 13 residues. For the CDR3, the DNA is TGTGCCAGCAACGGGATAGGGAACTATGGCTACACCTTC. Amino acid sequence: CASNGIGNYGYTF.

CDR3 loop: CATTTGAETDTQYF. CDR3 sequence (DNA): TGCGCCACTACCACGGGGGCTGAGACAGATACGCAGTATTTT. The V and J genes are TRBV5-1 and TRBJ2-3, with D perhaps assigned TRBD1 or TRBD2 (6 bases each). Germline lookup yields CDR1 SGHRS and CDR2 YFSETQ. The V and J ends lost 9 bases and 3 bases respectively, with 17 bases between them. The CDR3 contains 14 residues.

This clone has a single count. The chain uses TRBV11-2 and TRBJ2-2, with D perhaps matching TRBD1 (6 bases). CDR3 length equals 14 residues. The germline V gene has CDR1 SGHAT and CDR2 FQNNGV. V lost 0 bases and J 9 bases, leaving 11 bases between the germline ends. The CDR3 coding sequence is TGTGCCAGCAGCTTAGACGTGGGGGCCCGGGAGCTGTTTTTT. This encodes CASSLDVGARELFF.

The chain uses TRBV10-3 and TRBJ1-2; D call uncertain. The CDR3 contains 14 residues. The V gene lost 10 bases and the J gene lost 1 base, with 16 bases spanning the gap. CDR1 and CDR2 (germline): ENHRY, SYGVKD. The CDR3: CATFSRTYNYGYTF. The DNA of the CDR3 is TGTGCCACCTTTTCCAGGACCTATAACTATGGCTACACCTTC.

J is TRBJ1-4 and V is TRBV28; 8 bases are a match to TRBD1. Per the germline V gene, CDR1 is MDHEN and CDR2 is SYDVKM. V was clipped by 4 bases and J by 3 bases; unmatched bases: 4. CDR3 length: 15 amino acids. The CDR3 here is CASSSQGAANEKLFF. In nucleotides, the CDR3 is TGTGCCAGCAGTTCCCAGGGGGCGGCTAATGAAAAACTGTTTTTT.

V and J are TRBV19 and TRBJ1-5, with 7 bases aligning to TRBD1. CDR1 and CDR2 from the germline V gene are LNHDA and SQIVND (reference sequence). The CDR3 totals 15 residues. V was pared by 0 bases and J by 6 bases, with 5 bases of the junction left unmatched. The CDR3 is CASSIETGKGQPQHF. The CDR3 bases are TGTGCCAGTAGTATAGAGACAGGGAAAGGTCAGCCCCAGCATTTT.

The rearrangement uses TRBV7-2 and TRBJ2-3; no firm D call. This CDR3 spans 15 amino acids. Germline lookup yields CDR1 SGHTA and CDR2 FQGNSA. V gave up 4 bases and J gave up 2 bases, with 13 bases separating them. This CDR3 is CASSSVTGFTDTQYF. The DNA of the CDR3 is TGTGCCAGCAGCTCGGTAACCGGATTCACAGATACGCAGTATTTT.

The V gene is TRBV7-9, the J gene TRBJ2-5, with D possibly TRBD2 on 6 matching bases. The CDR3 sequence is 13 residues long. CDR1 and CDR2 (germline): SEHNR, FQNEAQ (reference sequence). Trimming stripped 1 base from V and 5 bases from J, with 8 bases between. CDR3 in amino acids: CASSLDGRETQYF. CDR3 in DNA: TGTGCCAGCAGCTTAGATGGGAGGGAGACCCAGTACTTC.

The chain joins TRBV18 to TRBJ2-5, with D perhaps TRBD1 or TRBD2 (6 bases each). The V end lost 3 bases, the J end lost 5 bases, and 16 bases lay between the germline ends. The CDR3 spans 15 residues. The germline gives CDR1 KGHSH, CDR2 LQKENI. This CDR3 is CASSPSPGAGETQYF. CDR3 nucleotide sequence: TGTGCCAGCTCACCGAGTCCAGGGGCGGGGGAGACCCAGTACTTC.

V usage is TRBV2 and J usage is TRBJ1-5; TRBD1 matches 9 bases. CDR1 SNHLY and CDR2 FYNNEI come from the germline V gene. This CDR3 spans 14 amino acids. With 8 bases clipped from V and 5 bases from J, the junction kept 7 bases outside the gene matches. CDR3 loop: CASAKWTGDQPQHF. DNA of the CDR3: TGTGCCAGCGCCAAATGGACAGGGGATCAGCCCCAGCATTTT. The whole variable domain, remainder taken from reference TRBV2 and TRBJ1-5, is EPEVTQTPSHQVTQMGQEVILRCVPISNHLYFYWYRQILGQKVEFLVSFYNNEISEKSEIFDDQFSVERPDGSNFTLKIRSTKLEDSAMYFCASAKWTGDQPQHFGDGTRLSIL.